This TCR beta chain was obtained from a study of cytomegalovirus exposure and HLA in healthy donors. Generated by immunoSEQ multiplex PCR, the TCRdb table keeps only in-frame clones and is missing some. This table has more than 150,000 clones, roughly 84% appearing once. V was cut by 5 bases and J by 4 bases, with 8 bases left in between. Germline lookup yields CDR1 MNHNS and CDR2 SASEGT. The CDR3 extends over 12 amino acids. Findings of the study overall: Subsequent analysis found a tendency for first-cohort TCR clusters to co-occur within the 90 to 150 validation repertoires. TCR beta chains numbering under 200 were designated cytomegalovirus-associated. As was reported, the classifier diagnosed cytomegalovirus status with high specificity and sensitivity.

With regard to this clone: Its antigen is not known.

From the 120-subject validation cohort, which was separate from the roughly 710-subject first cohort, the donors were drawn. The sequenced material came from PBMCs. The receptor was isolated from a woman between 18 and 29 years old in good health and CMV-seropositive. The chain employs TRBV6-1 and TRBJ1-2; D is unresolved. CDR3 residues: CASSPHSYGYTF. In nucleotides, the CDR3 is TGTGCCAGCAGTCCCCACAGCTATGGCTACACCTTC.